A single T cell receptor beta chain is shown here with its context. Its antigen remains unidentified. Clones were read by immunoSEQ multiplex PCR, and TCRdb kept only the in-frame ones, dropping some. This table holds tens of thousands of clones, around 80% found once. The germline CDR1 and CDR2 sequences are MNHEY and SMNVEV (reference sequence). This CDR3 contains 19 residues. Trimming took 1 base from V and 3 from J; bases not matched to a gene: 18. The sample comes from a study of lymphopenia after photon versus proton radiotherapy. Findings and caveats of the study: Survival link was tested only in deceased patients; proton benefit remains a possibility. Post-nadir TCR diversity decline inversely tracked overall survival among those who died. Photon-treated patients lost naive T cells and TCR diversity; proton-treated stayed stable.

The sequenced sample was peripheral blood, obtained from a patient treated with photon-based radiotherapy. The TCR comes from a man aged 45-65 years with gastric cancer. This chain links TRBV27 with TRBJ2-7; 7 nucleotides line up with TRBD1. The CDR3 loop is CASSLLGLEDRRPYYEQYF. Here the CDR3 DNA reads TGTGCCAGCAGTTTATTGGGGTTGGAGGACAGGCGCCCCTACTACGAGCAGTACTTC.